The 2 T cell receptor beta chains in this list originate from one sample, sequenced in a study of cytomegalovirus exposure and HLA in healthy donors. The PCR employed 60 Vbeta primers together with 13 Jbeta primers. Sequenced by immunoSEQ multiplex PCR; TCRdb stores in-frame clones only, minus some. The sample carries under 200,000 clones, approximately 85% recorded once. The source material was PBMCs. The receptors stem from a woman between 18 and 29 years old in good health and CMV-seronegative.

The chain combines TRBV5-6 with TRBJ2-2; TRBD1 matches at 7 bases. This CDR3 comprises 15 residues. Germline CDR1 is SGHDT and CDR2 is YYEEEE. The J segment lost 2 bases and the V segment lost 4 bases, leaving 5 bases of the junction unmatched. The CDR3 nucleotides read TGTGCCAGCAGCCAAGGGACAGTAAACACCGGGGAGCTGTTTTTT. Its translation: CASSQGTVNTGELFF. Complete variable domain (other parts from reference TRBV5-6 and TRBJ2-2): DAGVTQSPTHLIKTRGQQVTLRCSPKSGHDTVSWYQQALGQGPQFIFQYYEEEERQRGNFPDRFSGHQFPNYSSELNVNALLLGDSALYLCASSQGTVNTGELFFGEGSRLTVL.

The V gene is TRBV7-3, the J gene TRBJ2-5; D is possibly TRBD2 (5 bases). The CDR3 is 14 amino acids. The V and J ends lost 3 bases and 5 bases respectively, with 13 bases between them. Per germline, CDR1 SGHTA and CDR2 FQGTGA. CDR3 nucleotides: TGTGCCAGCAGCTTTGGAGGTCTCGGGGAGACCCAGTACTTC. Translated: CASSFGGLGETQYF.